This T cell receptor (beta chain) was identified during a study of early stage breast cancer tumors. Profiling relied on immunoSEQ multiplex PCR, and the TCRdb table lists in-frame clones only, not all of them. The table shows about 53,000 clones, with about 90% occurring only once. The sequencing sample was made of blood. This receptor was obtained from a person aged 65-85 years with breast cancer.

CDR3 DNA sequence: TGTGCCAGTAGTATTAAGGGGACAGAAACTGAAGCTTTCTTT. Protein product: CASSIKGTETEAFF. V gene TRBV19 combines with J gene TRBJ1-1; TRBD1 aligns across 7 bases. The germline CDR1 and CDR2 sequences are LNHDA and SQIVND (reference sequence). This CDR3 contains 14 residues. Trimming cost V 3 bases and J 5 bases; bases outside gene matches: 6.